A single sample is the source of the 3 T cell receptor beta chains below, sequenced in a study of T cells after posttransplantation cyclophosphamide. Produced via immunoSEQ multiplex PCR; TCRdb's table is partial and in-frame only. This sample has roughly 30,000 clones, with 75% to 95% found just once. Cells defined as naive were viable CD3+CD4+ or CD3+CD8+ and CCR7+CD45RA+CD45RO-CD95-CD27+CD28+. The material sequenced was naive CD4+ T cells sorted from PBMCs. Receptor source: a woman in her sixties in good health, CMV-negative, and a related stem cell transplant donor.

J is TRBJ2-5 and V is TRBV9; 9 bases fit TRBD1. Germline CDR1 reads SGDLS; CDR2 reads YYNGEE. Unmatched junction bases numbered 7, after V lost 4 bases and J lost 0 bases. CDR3 length: 16 residues. The CDR3 sequence is CASSSGTGRHQETQYF. In DNA form, the CDR3 reads TGTGCCAGCAGCTCGGGGACAGGGCGTCACCAAGAGACCCAGTACTTC.

This chain links TRBV29-1 with TRBJ2-5; 9 bases map to TRBD1. This CDR3 comprises 12 residues. The V gene's germline CDR1 is SQVTM and CDR2 ANQGSEA. With 7 bases clipped from V and 3 bases from J, the junction kept 3 bases outside the gene matches. The CDR3 DNA sequence: TGCAGCGCCCGGACAGGGGAAGAGACCCAGTACTTC. Its translation: CSARTGEETQYF.

The rearrangement joins TRBV9 to TRBJ1-2, with a tentative D call TRBD1 (6 bases). The CDR3 totals 16 residues. Germline assignment: CDR1 SGDLS and CDR2 YYNGEE. The germline V and J ends were trimmed by 0 bases and 6 bases, with 18 bases remaining between them. CDR3 sequence: CASSVVGTSKADGYTF. CDR3 bases: TGTGCCAGCAGCGTAGTTGGGACATCCAAAGCGGATGGCTACACCTTC.